The T cell receptor (beta chain) under discussion was sequenced for a study of sequential checkpoint blockade in melanoma. TCRdb's copy holds only in-frame clones and misses some; the assay was immunoSEQ multiplex PCR. The repertoire includes 5,000 to 7,500 clones, approximately 51% of them detected once, and under 50% sits in the top ten. The treatment denotes: randomized to nivolumab then ipilimumab (arm A) or the reverse (arm B). The germline gives CDR1 SGDLS, CDR2 YYNGEE. The germline V and J ends were trimmed by 6 bases and 1 base, with 14 bases remaining between them. The CDR3 is 14 residues long.

Sample: CD8+ T cells sorted from blood (inferred from file names), taken from a patient given nivolumab and ipilimumab in sequence. The chain recombines TRBV9 with TRBJ2-7; a possible D gene is TRBD2 (6 bases). This TCR was sampled from a human donor with melanoma. The CDR3 DNA reads as TGTGCCAGCAACGCCGCAGGGACTTCCTACGAGCAGTACTTC. It codes for CASNAAGTSYEQYF.